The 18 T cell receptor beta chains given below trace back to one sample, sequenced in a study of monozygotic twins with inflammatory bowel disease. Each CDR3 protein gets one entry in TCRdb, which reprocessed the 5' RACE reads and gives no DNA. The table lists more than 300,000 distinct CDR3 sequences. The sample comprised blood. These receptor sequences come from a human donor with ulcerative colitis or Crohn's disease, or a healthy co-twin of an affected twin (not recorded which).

CDR3 residues: CSASGRGIQPQHF. This rearrangement joins TRBV20-1 to TRBJ1-5; TCRdb's assignment of TRBD1 cannot be checked, as there is no DNA. Germline CDR1 is DFQATT and CDR2 is SNEGSKA (reference sequence). The CDR3 extends over 13 amino acids.

CDR3 region: CSARSRRGYNEQFF. V is TRBV20-1 and J is TRBJ2-1; TCRdb indicates TRBD1, and absent DNA this call remains unverified. Germline values: CDR1 DFQATT, CDR2 SNEGSKA (reference sequence). The CDR3 totals 14 residues.

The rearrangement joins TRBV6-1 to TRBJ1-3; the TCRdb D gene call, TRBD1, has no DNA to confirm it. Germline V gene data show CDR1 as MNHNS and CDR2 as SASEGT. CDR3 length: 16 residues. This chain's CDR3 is CASSAPGQGSGNTIYF.

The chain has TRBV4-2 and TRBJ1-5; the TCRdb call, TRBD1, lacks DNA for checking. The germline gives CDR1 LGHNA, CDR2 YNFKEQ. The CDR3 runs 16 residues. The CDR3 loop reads CASSQDEGQGNQPQHF.

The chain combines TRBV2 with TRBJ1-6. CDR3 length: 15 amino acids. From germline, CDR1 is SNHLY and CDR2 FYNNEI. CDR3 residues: CASFRSLQGPSPLHF.

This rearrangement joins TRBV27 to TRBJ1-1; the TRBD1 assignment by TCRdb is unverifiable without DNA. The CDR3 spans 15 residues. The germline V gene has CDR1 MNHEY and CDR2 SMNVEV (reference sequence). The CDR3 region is CASRSGAGASTEAFF.

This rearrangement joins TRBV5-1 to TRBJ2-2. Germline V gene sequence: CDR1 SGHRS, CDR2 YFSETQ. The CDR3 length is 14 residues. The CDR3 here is CASSLEVNTGELFF. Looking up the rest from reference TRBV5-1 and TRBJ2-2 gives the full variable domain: KAGVTQTPRYLIKTRGQQVTLSCSPISGHRSVSWYQQTPGQGLQFLFEYFSETQRNKGNFPGRFSGRQFSNSRSEMNVSTLELGDSALYLCASSLEVNTGELFFGEGSRLTVL.

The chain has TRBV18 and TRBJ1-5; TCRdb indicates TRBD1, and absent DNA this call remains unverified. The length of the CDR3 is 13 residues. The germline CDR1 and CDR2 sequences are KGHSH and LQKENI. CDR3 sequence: CASSMDTNQPQHF.

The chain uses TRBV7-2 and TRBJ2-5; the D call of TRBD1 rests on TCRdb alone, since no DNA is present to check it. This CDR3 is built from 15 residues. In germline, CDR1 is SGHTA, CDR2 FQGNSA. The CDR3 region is CASTSDRGYQETQYF.

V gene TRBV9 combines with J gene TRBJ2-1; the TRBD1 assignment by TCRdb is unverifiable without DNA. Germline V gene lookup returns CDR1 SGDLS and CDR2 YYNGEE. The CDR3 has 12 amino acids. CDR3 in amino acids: CASSVLPGEQFF.

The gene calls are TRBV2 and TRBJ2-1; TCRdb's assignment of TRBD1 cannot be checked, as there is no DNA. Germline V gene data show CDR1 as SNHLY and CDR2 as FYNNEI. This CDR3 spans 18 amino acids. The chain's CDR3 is CASRDPLGGTISYNEQFF.

Here the CDR3 reads CAGSYLRLAGSSTDTQYF. V usage is TRBV6-2 or TRBV6-3 and J usage is TRBJ2-3; the D call from TCRdb, TRBD2, cannot be confirmed without DNA. The germline gives CDR1 MNHEY, CDR2 SVGEGT. The CDR3 totals 18 residues.

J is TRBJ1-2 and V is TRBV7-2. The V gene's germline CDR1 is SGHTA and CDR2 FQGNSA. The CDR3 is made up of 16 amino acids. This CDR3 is CASSLDNYIPYYGYTF.

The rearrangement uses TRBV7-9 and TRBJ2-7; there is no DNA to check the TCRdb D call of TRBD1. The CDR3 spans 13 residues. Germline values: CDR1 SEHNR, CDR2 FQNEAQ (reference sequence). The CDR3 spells CASSLVGGHEQYF.

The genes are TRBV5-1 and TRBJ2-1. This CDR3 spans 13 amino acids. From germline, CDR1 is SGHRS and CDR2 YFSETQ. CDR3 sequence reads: CASSTTPDGEQFF. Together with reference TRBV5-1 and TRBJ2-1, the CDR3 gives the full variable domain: KAGVTQTPRYLIKTRGQQVTLSCSPISGHRSVSWYQQTPGQGLQFLFEYFSETQRNKGNFPGRFSGRQFSNSRSEMNVSTLELGDSALYLCASSTTPDGEQFFGPGTRLTVL.

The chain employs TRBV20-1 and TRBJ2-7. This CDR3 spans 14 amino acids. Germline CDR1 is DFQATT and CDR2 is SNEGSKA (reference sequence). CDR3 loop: CSATMDRGSYEQYF.

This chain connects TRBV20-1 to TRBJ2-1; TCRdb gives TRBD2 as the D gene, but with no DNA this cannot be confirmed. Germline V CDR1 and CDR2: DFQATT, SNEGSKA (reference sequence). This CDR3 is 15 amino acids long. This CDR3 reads CSASGGPSGTNEQFF.

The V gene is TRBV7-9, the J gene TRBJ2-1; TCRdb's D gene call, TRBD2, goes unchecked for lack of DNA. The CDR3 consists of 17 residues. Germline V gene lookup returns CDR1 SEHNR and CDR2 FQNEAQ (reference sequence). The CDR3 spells CASSRKRAGSSYNEQFF. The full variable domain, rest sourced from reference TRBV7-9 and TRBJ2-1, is DTGVSQNPRHKITKRGQNVTFRCDPISEHNRLYWYRQTLGQGPEFLTYFQNEAQLEKSRLLSDRFSAERPKGSFSTLEIQRTEQGDSAMYLCASSRKRAGSSYNEQFFGPGTRLTVL.